This passage covers 15 T cell receptor beta chains from one sample sequenced in a study of spatial heterogeneity in lung cancer (dated by TCRdb to the late 2010s). Library preparation employed 5' RACE. Sequencing relied on a NextSeq 500. TCRdb reran the public reads through fastp at Q25 and MiXCR, keeping productive beta chains. All rows with the same CDR3 protein become a single entry with the most common DNA and genes. The sample includes roughly 38,000 distinct CDR3 sequences, with approximately 3.1% observed a single time. Of the sample, roughly 34% falls within the top ten clones. The sample's time point, from its label and the paper: sample taken at primary tumor resection. The sequencing used normal lung tissue next to the tumor, collected at surgery. Every receptor here comes from a male donor with early-stage non-small cell lung cancer.

This clonotype was seen only a few times. The chain employs TRBV20-1 and TRBJ2-5; D may match TRBD1 or TRBD2 (5 bases each). Per the germline V gene, CDR1 is DFQATT and CDR2 is SNEGSKA (reference sequence). The CDR3 is made up of 13 amino acids. V was trimmed by 6 bases and J by 0 bases, leaving 11 bases between them. This CDR3 is CSARDHNQETQYF. In DNA, the CDR3 is TGCAGTGCCCGGGACCACAACCAAGAGACCCAGTACTTC.

This clonotype has only a few counts. The chain uses TRBV20-1 and TRBJ2-7; perhaps TRBD2 as D (7 bases). The CDR3 is 16 amino acids. Germline V gene data show CDR1 as DFQATT and CDR2 as SNEGSKA (reference sequence). Trimming took off 7 bases at V and 0 bases at J, with 22 bases between the two ends. CDR3: CSVPPSGGPTSYEQYF. In DNA form, the CDR3 reads TGCAGTGTCCCGCCATCCGGGGGGCCCACCTCCTACGAGCAGTACTTC.

This clonotype was observed many times. The J gene is TRBJ2-3, the V gene TRBV12-3 or TRBV12-4; no firm D call. The CDR3 totals 12 residues. V was trimmed by 6 bases and J by 8 bases, leaving 12 bases between them. The CDR3 spells CASSPGYATQYF. The CDR3 region has the DNA TGTGCCAGCAGCCCGGGTTATGCTACGCAGTATTTT.

In its sample, this clonotype was seen many times. The chain links TRBV4-1 to TRBJ1-5, with 7 bases that match TRBD1. Trimming took 4 bases from V and 7 from J; bases not matched to a gene: 4. This CDR3 region has 13 residues. Germline assignment: CDR1 MGHRA and CDR2 YSYEKL. CDR3 nucleotide sequence: TGCGCCAGCAGCCTGGGACAGTGGCAGCCCCAGCATTTT. Translated, it gives CASSLGQWQPQHF.

This clonotype has a count of ten or more. This chain connects TRBV6-5 to TRBJ2-2, with D possibly matching TRBD2 (6 bases). The germline CDR1 and CDR2 sequences are MNHEY and SVGAGI. V was cut by 4 bases and J by 2 bases, with 14 bases left in between. There are 16 residues in the CDR3. The CDR3: CASSSWGVTNTGELFF. The CDR3 coding sequence is TGTGCCAGCAGTTCTTGGGGGGTGACTAACACCGGGGAGCTGTTTTTT.

This clonotype was seen at least ten times. V gene TRBV4-3 combines with J gene TRBJ1-2, with a weak D call TRBD1 (6 bases). The CDR3 sequence is 15 residues long. Germline CDR1 is LGHNA and CDR2 is YSLEER. The V gene lost 0 bases and the J gene lost 6 bases, with 14 bases spanning the gap. The CDR3 bases are TGCGCCAGCAGCCAAGATACTCCGAACAGGGATGGCTACACCTTC. It codes for CASSQDTPNRDGYTF.

At least ten counts were recorded for this clonotype. This CDR3 is CASSNSYEQYF. The CDR3 DNA reads TGTGCCAGCTCAAACTCCTACGAGCAGTACTTC. The chain couples TRBV2 to TRBJ2-7; D unresolved. Per the germline V gene, CDR1 is SNHLY and CDR2 is FYNNEI. Deletions cut 8 bases from V and 0 bases from J, with 5 bases between. The CDR3 consists of 11 residues.

This clonotype has ten or more counts. The chain uses TRBV9 and TRBJ1-2; no definite D call. CDR3 length: 15 residues. V was trimmed by 0 bases and J by 0 bases, leaving 9 bases between them. Germline V gene data show CDR1 as SGDLS and CDR2 as YYNGEE. CDR3 sequence reads: CASSVDLPTNYGYTF. The CDR3, as DNA: TGTGCCAGCAGCGTAGATCTGCCCACTAACTATGGCTACACCTTC.

This clonotype was counted many times. The chain uses TRBV12-3 or TRBV12-4 and TRBJ1-1; TRBD1 is a possible D gene (6 bases). The CDR3 sequence is 14 residues long. Deletions cut 3 bases from V and 2 bases from J, with 10 bases between. In DNA, the CDR3 is TGTGCCAGCAGTTTTAAGGGGGACAACACTGAAGCTTTCTTT. The encoded protein is CASSFKGDNTEAFF.

This clonotype was counted at least ten times. The V and J genes are TRBV6-6 and TRBJ1-1, with TRBD1 matching over 8 bases. Germline loops: CDR1 MNHNY, CDR2 SVGAGI (reference sequence). V was pared by 6 bases and J by 7 bases, with 10 bases of the junction left unmatched. This CDR3 comprises 14 residues. The CDR3 region is CASRALTGADEAFF. The CDR3 DNA sequence: TGTGCCAGCAGAGCCTTGACAGGGGCGGATGAAGCTTTCTTT.

This clonotype has at least ten counts. This chain joins TRBV5-1 and TRBJ1-5; D is uncertain. The CDR3 has 13 amino acids. Trimming took 2 bases from V and 1 from J, leaving 4 bases between them. CDR1 and CDR2 (germline): SGHRS, YFSETQ. CDR3 bases: TGCGCCAGCAGCTTAGGAAGCAATCAGCCCCAGCATTTT. Residues: CASSLGSNQPQHF.

This clonotype was seen more than once but under ten times. This chain links TRBV7-9 with TRBJ1-1; the D is unclear. The germline gives CDR1 SEHNR, CDR2 FQNEAQ (reference sequence). The CDR3 has 15 amino acids. The V end was cut by 2 bases, the J end by 5 bases, with 15 bases between. The CDR3, as DNA: TGTGCCAGCAGCTTAAACGACGGAGATAAGACTGAAGCTTTCTTT. Translation gives CASSLNDGDKTEAFF. Looking up the rest from reference TRBV7-9 and TRBJ1-1 gives the full variable domain: DTGVSQNPRHKITKRGQNVTFRCDPISEHNRLYWYRQTLGQGPEFLTYFQNEAQLEKSRLLSDRFSAERPKGSFSTLEIQRTEQGDSAMYLCASSLNDGDKTEAFFGQGTRLTVV.

This clonotype was seen repeatedly, ten times or more. The CDR3 reads CAIRTLQGEATDTQYF. CDR3 nucleotide sequence: TGTGCCATCCGTACTCTACAGGGGGAGGCTACAGATACGCAGTATTTT. The chain has TRBV10-3 and TRBJ2-3, with TRBD1 matching 8 bases. CDR3 size: 16 residues. Looked up from germline, CDR1 is ENHRY and CDR2 is SYGVKD. J was trimmed by 3 bases and V by 8 bases; bases with no gene match: 13.

There are many counts of this clonotype. V gene TRBV5-5 combines with J gene TRBJ1-5; D gene unclear. The V gene lost 0 bases and the J gene lost 4 bases, with 8 bases spanning the gap. The CDR3 is 14 amino acids. CDR1 and CDR2 from the germline V gene are SGHKS and YYEKEE (reference sequence). CDR3 protein: CASSLEQTNQPQHF. The CDR3 coding sequence is TGTGCCAGCAGCTTGGAACAGACTAATCAGCCCCAGCATTTT.

This clonotype came up many times. The chain joins TRBV2 to TRBJ1-1; no clear D. V lost 3 bases and J lost 4, with 12 bases in between. The CDR3 contains 14 residues. Germline loops: CDR1 SNHLY, CDR2 FYNNEI. The CDR3 protein is CASSESSVGTEAFF. CDR3 DNA: TGTGCCAGCAGTGAGTCCAGCGTGGGCACTGAAGCTTTCTTT. Full variable domain (outside the CDR3, taken from reference TRBV2 and TRBJ1-1): EPEVTQTPSHQVTQMGQEVILRCVPISNHLYFYWYRQILGQKVEFLVSFYNNEISEKSEIFDDQFSVERPDGSNFTLKIRSTKLEDSAMYFCASSESSVGTEAFFGQGTRLTVV.